These 2 T cell receptor beta chains came from one sample sequenced in a study of blood T cell repertoires in COVID-19. Generated by immunoSEQ multiplex PCR, the TCRdb table keeps only in-frame clones and is missing some. The top ten hold 6.9% of the sample, which has 70,000 to 90,000 clones, approximately 92% seen once. The sample taken for sequencing was peripheral blood. The receptors derive from a human donor in a cohort sampled during active COVID-19.

This chain connects TRBV12-3 or TRBV12-4 to TRBJ2-5; D is possibly TRBD1 (5 bases). The CDR3 length is 13 residues. Trimming stripped 6 bases from V and 4 bases from J, with 12 bases between. CDR3 DNA sequence: TGTGCCAGCAGGGTGAGACAGAGAGAGACCCAGTACTTC. This sequence encodes CASRVRQRETQYF.

The chain uses TRBV7-9 and TRBJ2-3, with D possibly matching TRBD2 (5 bases). The germline CDR1 and CDR2 sequences are SEHNR and FQNEAQ (reference sequence). Trimming took 1 base from V and 2 from J, leaving 13 bases between them. CDR3 size: 16 residues. The CDR3 spells CASSLGGLATTDTQYF. CDR3 DNA sequence: TGTGCCAGCAGCTTAGGTGGCCTAGCTACCACAGATACGCAGTATTTT.